This T cell receptor beta chain came from a study of blood T cell repertoires in COVID-19 (dated by TCRdb to about 2020). Regarding the research as a whole: Samples covering the acute and convalescent phases of COVID-19 were provided by collaborators in the United States, Italy and Spain. The material from the prospective study consisted of cDNA or gDNA derived from T cells, B-cell-depleted T cells, or PBMCs. Subjects who had been exposed to COVID-19, were actively infected with it, or had recovered from it provided the deeply sampled blood TCRbeta repertoires that made up the dataset. The repertoires were made available in a free public database intended to serve as a resource for research on the immune response to SARS-CoV-2. The samples were drawn from two sources: the first 160 participants of the ongoing ImmuneRACE study, and 1,254 subjects contributed by 6 global collaborators. Sample metadata almost always included a de-identified subject ID, COVID-19 status, age in years and sex. Where available, HLA class I and class II types were taken from metadata supplied by the sample provider and were not determined by assay-based typing. What the authors observed across the whole study: The amount of clinical and demographic metadata varied by source and participant and was provided uncurated.

The CDR3 contains 14 residues, cysteine and phenylalanine counted. CDR3 DNA is the only sequence kept; it has 42 bases, read in frame from the first base. From the germline V gene, CDR1 is SGDLS and CDR2 is YYNGEE. The junction shows trimming of 4 bases on V and 2 bases on J, plus 9 bases between the germline ends. TCRbeta CDR3 regions were amplified from genomic DNA using the immunoSEQ Assay, a bias-controlled multiplex PCR. As for how the authors treated the data: Nucleated cell counts per sample were estimated from amplification of reference gene primers within the assay. Sequence reads were collapsed and filtered to measure the absolute abundance of every unique TCRbeta CDR3 rearrangement. Productive Simpson clonality was computed per sample as the square root of Simpson's diversity index over productive rearrangements. TCRdb provides this immuneACCESS table in a form limited to in-frame rearrangements. Some clones are lacking; in checked studies, under half of them reflect an unresolved V gene, and why the rest are absent is not known. The V and J calls and clone size were taken over from that table, and D and trimming were inferred from the DNA. Present in this sample are 180,000 or so clones, just over 85% of which were seen just once. Approximately 8% of the sample goes to the ten largest clones.

The collaborating institutions used their own protocols to collect whole blood in K2EDTA tubes. Collaborator samples were shipped for TCRbeta analysis as frozen whole blood, isolated PBMCs, or DNA extracted from either sample type. Ten or more counts support this clone. It lacks a known antigen. Base qualities are not provided; no much larger clone lies one nucleotide away. The TCR sequence derives from a man aged 55 to 70 with acute or convalescent COVID-19. The sequenced sample was peripheral blood. The sequence links TRBV9 to TRBJ2-2; TRBD2 is possibly the D segment (5 matching bases). The DNA is TGTGCCAGCAGCCTAGCCTCCAACACCGGGGAGCTGTTTTTT. Translated, this is CASSLASNTGELFF.